This TCR beta chain came from a study of blood T cell repertoires in COVID-19. Study summary: Sources were T cells, B-cell-depleted T cells, or PBMCs; the material itself was cDNA or gDNA.

This clone was observed once. Germline values: CDR1 SGHNT, CDR2 YENEEA. The CDR3 is 13 residues long. V shed 5 bases and J 7 bases; nucleotides not matched to a gene: 7. The table came from immunoSEQ multiplex PCR; TCRdb's copy has only in-frame clones and leaves some out. In the table there are 210,000 or so clones, 80% of which are singletons. Specimen: PBMCs or T cells enriched from blood (not recorded which). The rearrangement joins TRBV11-3 to TRBJ1-2; 7 bases align to TRBD1. The clonotype was recovered from a woman in her thirties or forties with acute COVID-19. CDR3 in DNA: TGTGCCAGCAGCCTTGAAACAGGGGTTGGCTACACCTTC. Translation: CASSLETGVGYTF.